This TCR beta chain was found in a study of CD8+CD57+ T cells in acquired aplastic anemia. The ends lost 1 base at V and 3 bases at J; junction bases unmatched: 3. The CDR3 consists of 14 residues. Looked up from germline, CDR1 is DFQATT and CDR2 is SNEGSKA (reference sequence). Genomic DNA acted as the template from which TCR beta VDJ combination and CDR3 sequence profiling were carried out. In TCRdb, the reads were re-called with MiXCR into one record per CDR3 protein. There are hundreds of thousands of distinct CDR3 sequences in the sample; 45% to 70% occur only once, and 7% to 9% lies in the top ten.

This TCR derives from a human donor with severe aplastic anemia or a healthy control (not recorded which). V usage is TRBV20-1 and J usage is TRBJ1-1; 9 bases line up with TRBD1. The sequenced sample was sorted CD4+, CD8+, or CD8+CD57+ T cells (not recorded which) from PBMCs. The CDR3 coding sequence is TGCAGTGCTAGAGTGGACAGGGGTCACACTGAAGCTTTCTTT. Its protein is CSARVDRGHTEAFF.